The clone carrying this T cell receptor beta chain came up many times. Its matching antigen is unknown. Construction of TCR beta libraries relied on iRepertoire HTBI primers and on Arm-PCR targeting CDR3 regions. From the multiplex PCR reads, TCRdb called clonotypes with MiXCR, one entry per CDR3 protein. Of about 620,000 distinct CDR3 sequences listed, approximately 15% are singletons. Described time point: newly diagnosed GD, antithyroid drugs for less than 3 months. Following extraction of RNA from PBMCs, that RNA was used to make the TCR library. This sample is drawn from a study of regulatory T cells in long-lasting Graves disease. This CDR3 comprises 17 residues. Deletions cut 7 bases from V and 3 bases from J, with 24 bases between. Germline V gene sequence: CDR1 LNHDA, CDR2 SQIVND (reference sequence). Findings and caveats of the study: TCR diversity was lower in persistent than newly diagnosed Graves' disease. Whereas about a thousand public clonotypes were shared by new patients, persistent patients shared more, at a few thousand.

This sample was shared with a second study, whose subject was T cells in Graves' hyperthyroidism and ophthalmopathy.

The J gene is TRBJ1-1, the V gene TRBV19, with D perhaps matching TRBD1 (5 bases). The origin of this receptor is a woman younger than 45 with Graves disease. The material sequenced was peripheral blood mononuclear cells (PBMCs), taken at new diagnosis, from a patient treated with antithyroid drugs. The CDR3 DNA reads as TGTGCCAGTACCCGAAGAGCGACAGTATGGGGATACACTGAAGCTTTCTTT. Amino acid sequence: CASTRRATVWGYTEAFF.